These 20 T cell receptor beta chains came from one sample sequenced in a study of blood T cell repertoires in COVID-19. This table comes from immunoSEQ multiplex PCR, and its TCRdb copy is limited to in-frame clones, with some not included. The sample has more than 150,000 clones, around four fifths seen once. The specimen was peripheral blood. These receptors were taken from a woman over 75 with active or convalescent COVID-19.

The chain links TRBV5-1 to TRBJ2-1; TRBD1 matches 10 bases. Germline lookup yields CDR1 SGHRS and CDR2 YFSETQ. Germline trimming cut 3 bases from V and 4 bases from J; bases unmatched to any gene: 4. The CDR3 length is 15 residues. CDR3 loop: CASSSGTGAYNEQFF. The CDR3 DNA sequence: TGCGCCAGCAGCTCCGGGACAGGGGCGTACAATGAGCAGTTCTTC.

This clone showed up just once. The chain uses TRBV4-2 and TRBJ1-2; 7 bases are shared with TRBD1. The germline V gene has CDR1 LGHNA and CDR2 YNFKEQ. The CDR3 sequence is 15 residues long. Trimming at V came to 0 bases and at J to 7 bases, leaving 8 bases not matched to a gene. The CDR3 loop is CASSQDRGQGSGYTF. The CDR3, as DNA: TGTGCCAGCAGCCAAGATAGGGGGCAGGGTAGTGGCTACACCTTC.

This chain joins TRBV29-1 and TRBJ2-2; possible D gene TRBD1, 5 bases. This CDR3 comprises 16 residues. CDR1 is SQVTM and CDR2 is ANQGSEA in the germline V gene. V was pared by 0 bases and J by 2 bases, with 13 bases between. The CDR3, as DNA: TGCAGCGTTGAAGATCGCAGGGTCGGTAACACCGGGGAGCTGTTTTTT. Protein sequence: CSVEDRRVGNTGELFF.

This clone was seen repeatedly, ten times or more. The chain has TRBV3-1 (or the pseudogene TRBV3-2) and TRBJ1-5, with D uncertain. CDR3 length: 16 amino acids. V lost 1 base and J lost 0, with 10 bases in between. Germline V gives CDR1 LGHDT, CDR2 YNNKEL (reference sequence). CDR3 nucleotide sequence: TGTGCCAGCAGCCAAGGATCGGTGTATAGCAATCAGCCCCAGCATTTT. Its protein is CASSQGSVYSNQPQHF.

The chain combines TRBV7-2 with TRBJ2-5; D is uncertain. Germline CDR1 SGHTA, CDR2 FQGNSA. The V and J ends lost 5 bases and 4 bases respectively, with 14 bases between them. This CDR3 region has 14 residues. The CDR3 DNA follows: TGTGCCAGCAGCCCCCAGCCGGGTGCAGAGACCCAGTACTTC. This encodes CASSPQPGAETQYF.

J is TRBJ1-2 and V is TRBV4-1; the match to TRBD1 covers 9 bases. The length of the CDR3 is 15 residues. The trim removed 1 base at V and 7 bases at J, leaving 7 bases unmatched. Per germline, CDR1 MGHRA and CDR2 YSYEKL. The CDR3 spells CASSQGTGTGFGYTF. The CDR3 DNA is TGCGCCAGCAGCCAAGGAACGGGGACAGGGTTTGGCTACACCTTC.

There are a few counts of this clone. The rearrangement links TRBV5-1 to TRBJ2-7, with 7 bases lining up with TRBD1. Germline V gene lookup returns CDR1 SGHRS and CDR2 YFSETQ. The length of the CDR3 is 13 residues. The V and J ends lost 4 bases and 7 bases, in that order; junction bases with no gene match: 8. The CDR3 region is CASSPRGLEEQYF. CDR3 sequence (DNA): TGCGCCAGCAGCCCCAGGGGGTTGGAGGAGCAGTACTTC.

V is TRBV2 and J is TRBJ2-7, with 12 bases identical to TRBD1. The CDR3 runs to 14 residues. J lost 5 bases, V lost 7 bases, and 6 bases had no gene match. The V gene's germline CDR1 is SNHLY and CDR2 FYNNEI. CDR3 loop: CASMTGTGGHEQYF. The DNA for the CDR3 is TGTGCCAGCATGACCGGGACAGGGGGCCACGAGCAGTACTTC.

Here the CDR3 reads CASSPTGTSGGSSYNEQFF. For the CDR3, the DNA is TGTGCCAGCAGCCCCACCGGGACTAGCGGGGGGAGCTCCTACAATGAGCAGTTCTTC. V and J are TRBV7-2 and TRBJ2-1; 15 bases align to TRBD2. Per germline, CDR1 SGHTA and CDR2 FQGNSA. The V segment lost 5 bases and the J segment 0 bases; nucleotides outside the gene matches: 8. CDR3 length equals 19 residues.

V usage is TRBV28 and J usage is TRBJ1-2; unclear D gene. Per germline, CDR1 MDHEN and CDR2 SYDVKM. The CDR3 is made up of 10 amino acids. V was clipped by 4 bases and J by 5 bases, with 2 bases between them. CDR3 in amino acids: CASSSYGYTF. DNA of the CDR3: TGTGCCAGCAGTTCATATGGCTACACCTTC.

The chain employs TRBV30 and TRBJ1-3; 7 positions agree with TRBD1. Trimming at V came to 3 bases and at J to 4 bases, leaving 3 bases not matched to a gene. There are 13 residues in the CDR3. Germline values: CDR1 GTSNPN, CDR2 SVGIG (reference sequence). The CDR3 loop reads CAWRKQGGNTIYF. The CDR3 region has the DNA TGTGCCTGGAGGAAACAGGGGGGAAACACCATATATTTT.

On this clone itself: At one boundary the junction diverges from the germline segment, which might be a read error. This rearrangement joins TRBV7-2 to TRBJ1-6; D not certain. This CDR3 region has 16 residues. CDR1 is SGHTA, CDR2 FQGNSA, per germline. CDR3 loop: CASTLTSTSRDSPLHF. In DNA form, the CDR3 reads TGTGCCAGCACCTTAACCTCGACTTCCCGGGATTCACCCCTCCACTTT.

In its sample, this clone was seen a few times. The chain recombines TRBV28 with TRBJ1-5; no reliable D call. The CDR3 sequence is 13 residues long. The germline gives CDR1 MDHEN, CDR2 SYDVKM. The V end lost 7 bases, the J end lost 5 bases, and 12 bases lay between the germline ends. CDR3 amino acids: CASTRGKDQPQHF. CDR3 coding DNA: TGTGCCAGCACACGGGGTAAGGATCAGCCCCAGCATTTT.

This chain connects TRBV10-3 to TRBJ1-1, with a tentative D call TRBD1 (6 bases). Per the germline V gene, CDR1 is ENHRY and CDR2 is SYGVKD. V shed 4 bases and J shed 7 bases, with 22 bases lying between them. This CDR3 has 16 residues. The CDR3 sequence: CAISANAGQGHFEAFF. In nucleotides, the CDR3 is TGTGCCATCAGTGCGAACGCTGGGCAGGGGCACTTTGAAGCTTTCTTT.

This sequence joins TRBV12-3 or TRBV12-4 and TRBJ1-5; D is unresolved. V shed 8 bases and J shed 10 bases, with 15 bases lying between them. The CDR3 contains 12 residues. This CDR3 reads CASGPTGSPQHF. In nucleotides, the CDR3 is TGTGCCAGCGGCCCAACGGGGAGCCCCCAGCATTTT.

The chain employs TRBV5-6 and TRBJ2-1, with D perhaps TRBD2 (6 bases). Germline V CDR1 and CDR2: SGHDT, YYEEEE. The V gene lost 0 bases and the J gene lost 4 bases, with 14 bases spanning the gap. The CDR3 is 16 amino acids. The CDR3: CASSLEWGEAYNEQFF. CDR3 in DNA: TGTGCCAGCAGCTTGGAATGGGGGGAGGCGTACAATGAGCAGTTCTTC.

This clone has a handful of counts. The rearrangement links TRBV27 to TRBJ2-5; no definite D call. Trimming removed 6 bases from V and 5 bases from J, with 13 bases in between. There are 13 residues in the CDR3. Germline V gene data show CDR1 as MNHEY and CDR2 as SMNVEV (reference sequence). The CDR3 region has the DNA TGTGCCAGCAGCTCAAAGAGGTCGGAGACCCAGTACTTC. Protein: CASSSKRSETQYF.

This rearrangement joins TRBV5-1 to TRBJ1-5; weak D call: TRBD1 (5 bases). The germline V gene encodes CDR1 SGHRS and CDR2 YFSETQ. V shed 0 bases and J shed 0 bases, with 13 bases lying between them. The length of the CDR3 is 17 residues. CDR3 bases: TGCGCCAGCAGCTTGGAAGGGGTAATCTATAGCAATCAGCCCCAGCATTTT. It specifies CASSLEGVIYSNQPQHF.

The chain employs TRBV6-5 and TRBJ1-2; maybe TRBD1 (6 bases). V dropped 2 bases and J dropped 8 bases, with 18 bases sitting between them. CDR3 length: 15 residues. Germline V gene sequence: CDR1 MNHEY, CDR2 SVGAGI. CDR3 loop: CASSYEAGDIEGYTF. The CDR3 nucleotides are TGTGCCAGCAGTTACGAGGCAGGGGATATTGAGGGCTACACCTTC.

The chain links TRBV6-2 or TRBV6-3 to TRBJ1-3; a possible D gene is TRBD1 (5 bases). The CDR3 extends over 14 amino acids. Between the trimmed V and J ends, which lost 5 bases and 0 bases, there was a span of 8 bases. Germline V lookup: CDR1 MNHEY, CDR2 SVGEGT. CDR3 loop: CASSDTGSGNTIYF. CDR3 nucleotides: TGTGCCAGCAGTGACACAGGCTCTGGAAACACCATATATTTT.